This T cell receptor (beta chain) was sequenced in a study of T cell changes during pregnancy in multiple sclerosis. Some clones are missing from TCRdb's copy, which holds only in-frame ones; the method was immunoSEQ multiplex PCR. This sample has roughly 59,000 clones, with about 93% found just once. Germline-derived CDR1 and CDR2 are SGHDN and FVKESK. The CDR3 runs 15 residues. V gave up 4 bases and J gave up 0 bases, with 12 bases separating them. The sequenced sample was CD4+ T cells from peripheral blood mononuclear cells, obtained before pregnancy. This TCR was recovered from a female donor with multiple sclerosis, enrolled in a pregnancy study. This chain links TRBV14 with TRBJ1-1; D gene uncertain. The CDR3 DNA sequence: TGTGCCAGCAGCCGTCAAAGCCGCATGAACACTGAAGCTTTCTTT. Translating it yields CASSRQSRMNTEAFF.